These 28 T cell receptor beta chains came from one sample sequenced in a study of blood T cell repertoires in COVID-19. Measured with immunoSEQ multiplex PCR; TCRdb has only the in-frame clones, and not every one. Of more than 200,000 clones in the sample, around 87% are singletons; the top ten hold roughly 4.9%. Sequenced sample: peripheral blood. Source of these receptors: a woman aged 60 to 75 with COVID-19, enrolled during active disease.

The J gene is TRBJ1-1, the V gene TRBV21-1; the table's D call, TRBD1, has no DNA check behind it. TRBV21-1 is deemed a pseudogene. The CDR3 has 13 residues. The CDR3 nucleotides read TGTGCCAGCAGCAAAACAGGGAACACTGAAGCTTTCTTT. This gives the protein CASSKTGNTEAFF.

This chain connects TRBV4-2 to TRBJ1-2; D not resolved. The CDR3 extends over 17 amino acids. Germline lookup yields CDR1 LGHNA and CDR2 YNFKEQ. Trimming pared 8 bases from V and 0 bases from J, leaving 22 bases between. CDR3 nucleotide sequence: TGTGCCAGCTCCCACTCAACCCATGCACCTACTAACTATGGCTACACCTTC. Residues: CASSHSTHAPTNYGYTF.

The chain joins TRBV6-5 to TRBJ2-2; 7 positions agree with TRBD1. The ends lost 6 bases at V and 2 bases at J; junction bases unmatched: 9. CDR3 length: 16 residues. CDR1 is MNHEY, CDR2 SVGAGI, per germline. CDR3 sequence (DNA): TGTGCCAGCAGCTACCTGACAGGGCCTAACACCGGGGAGCTGTTTTTT. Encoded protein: CASSYLTGPNTGELFF.

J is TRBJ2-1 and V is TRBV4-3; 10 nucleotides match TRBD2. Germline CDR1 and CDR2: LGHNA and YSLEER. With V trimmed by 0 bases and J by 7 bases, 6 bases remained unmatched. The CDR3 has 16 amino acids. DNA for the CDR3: TGCGCCAGCAGCCAAGAAGCGGGAGGGGGGCTAAATGAGCAGTTCTTC. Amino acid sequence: CASSQEAGGGLNEQFF.

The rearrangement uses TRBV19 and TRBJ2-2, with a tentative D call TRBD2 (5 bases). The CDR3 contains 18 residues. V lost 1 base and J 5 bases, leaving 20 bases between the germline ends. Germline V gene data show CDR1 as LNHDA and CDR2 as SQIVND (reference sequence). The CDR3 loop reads CASSIVFSGDYGTGELFF. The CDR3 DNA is TGTGCCAGTAGTATAGTGTTTTCCGGGGATTATGGAACCGGGGAGCTGTTTTTT. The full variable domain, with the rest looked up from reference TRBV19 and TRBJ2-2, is DGGITQSPKYLFRKEGQNVTLSCEQNLNHDAMYWYRQDPGQGLRLIYYSQIVNDFQKGDIAEGYSVSREKKESFPLTVTSAQKNPTAFYLCASSIVFSGDYGTGELFFGEGSRLTVL.

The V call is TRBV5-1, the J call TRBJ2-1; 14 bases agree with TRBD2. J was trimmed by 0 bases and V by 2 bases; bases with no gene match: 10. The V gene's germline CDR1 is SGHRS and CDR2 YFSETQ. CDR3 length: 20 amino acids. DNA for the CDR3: TGCGCCAGCAGCTTTGGGACTAGCGGGAGAATACTAAGCTCCTACAATGAGCAGTTCTTC. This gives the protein CASSFGTSGRILSSYNEQFF.

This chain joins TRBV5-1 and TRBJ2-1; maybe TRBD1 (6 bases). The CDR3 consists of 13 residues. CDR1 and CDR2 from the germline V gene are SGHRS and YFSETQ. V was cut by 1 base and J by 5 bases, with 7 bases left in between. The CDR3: CASSLNRDNEQFF. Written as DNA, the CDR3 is TGCGCCAGCAGCTTGAACAGGGACAATGAGCAGTTCTTC.

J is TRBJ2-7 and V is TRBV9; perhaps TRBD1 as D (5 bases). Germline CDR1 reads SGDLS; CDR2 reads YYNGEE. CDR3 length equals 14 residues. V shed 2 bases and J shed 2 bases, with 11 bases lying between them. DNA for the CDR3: TGTGCCAGCAGCGTTAAGGCAGGGCCCTACGAGCAGTACTTC. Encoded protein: CASSVKAGPYEQYF.

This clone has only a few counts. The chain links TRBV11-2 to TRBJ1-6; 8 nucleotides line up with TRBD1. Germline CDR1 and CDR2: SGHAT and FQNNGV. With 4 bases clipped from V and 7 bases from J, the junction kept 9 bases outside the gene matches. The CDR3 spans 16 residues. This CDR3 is CASSSAGRDRNSPLHF. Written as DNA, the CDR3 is TGTGCCAGCAGCTCCGCAGGAAGGGACAGGAATTCACCCCTCCACTTT.

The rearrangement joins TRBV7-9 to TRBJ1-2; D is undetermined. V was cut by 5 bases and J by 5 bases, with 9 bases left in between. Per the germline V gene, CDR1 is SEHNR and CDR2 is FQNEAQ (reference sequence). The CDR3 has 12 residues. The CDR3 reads CASSREVYGYTF. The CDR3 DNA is TGTGCCAGCAGCCGGGAGGTGTATGGCTACACCTTC.

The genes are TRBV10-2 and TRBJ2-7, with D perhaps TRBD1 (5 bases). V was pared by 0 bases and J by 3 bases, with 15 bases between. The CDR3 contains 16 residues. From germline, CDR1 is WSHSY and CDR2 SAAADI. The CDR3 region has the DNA TGCGCCAGCAGTGAGTCGGTAGGGGTGTCCTTCTACGAGCAGTACTTC. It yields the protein CASSESVGVSFYEQYF.

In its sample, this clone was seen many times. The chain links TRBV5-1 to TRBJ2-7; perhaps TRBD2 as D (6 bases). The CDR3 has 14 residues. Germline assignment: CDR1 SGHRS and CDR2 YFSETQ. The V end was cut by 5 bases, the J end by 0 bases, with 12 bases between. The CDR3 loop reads CASRRGRDSYEQYF. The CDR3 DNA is TGCGCCAGCAGGAGAGGGCGGGACTCCTACGAGCAGTACTTC.

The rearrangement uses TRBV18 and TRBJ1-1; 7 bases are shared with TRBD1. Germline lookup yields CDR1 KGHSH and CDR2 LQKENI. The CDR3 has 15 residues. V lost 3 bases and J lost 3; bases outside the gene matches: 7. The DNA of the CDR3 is TGTGCCAGCTCACCCGGGACAGAAACCTACACTGAAGCTTTCTTT. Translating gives CASSPGTETYTEAFF.

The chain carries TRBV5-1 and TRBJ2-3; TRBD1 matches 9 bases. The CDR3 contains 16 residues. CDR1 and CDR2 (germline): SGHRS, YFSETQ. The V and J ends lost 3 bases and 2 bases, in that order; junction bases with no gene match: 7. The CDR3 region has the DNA TGCGCCAGCAGCTACCCGGGACAGGGATTCACAGATACGCAGTATTTT. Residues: CASSYPGQGFTDTQYF.

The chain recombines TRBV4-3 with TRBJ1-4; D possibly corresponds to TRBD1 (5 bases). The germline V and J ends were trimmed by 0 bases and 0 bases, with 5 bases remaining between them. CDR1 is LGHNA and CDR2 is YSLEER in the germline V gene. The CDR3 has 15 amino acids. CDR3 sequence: CASSQETATNEKLFF. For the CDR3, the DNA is TGCGCCAGCAGCCAAGAGACAGCAACTAATGAAAAACTGTTTTTT.

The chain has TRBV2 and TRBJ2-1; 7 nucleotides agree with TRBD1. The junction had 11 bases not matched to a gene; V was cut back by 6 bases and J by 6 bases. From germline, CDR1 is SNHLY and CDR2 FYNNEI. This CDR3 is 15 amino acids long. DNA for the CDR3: TGTGCCAGCAGAGCCAGAGGGGGCGCGGTCAATGAGCAGTTCTTC. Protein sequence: CASRARGGAVNEQFF.

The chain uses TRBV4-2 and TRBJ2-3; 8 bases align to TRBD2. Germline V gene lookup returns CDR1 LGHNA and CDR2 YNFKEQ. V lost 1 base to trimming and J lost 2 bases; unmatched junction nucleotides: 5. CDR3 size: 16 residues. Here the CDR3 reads CASSQGSGGYTDTQYF. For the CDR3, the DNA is TGTGCCAGCAGCCAAGGAAGCGGGGGTTACACAGATACGCAGTATTTT.

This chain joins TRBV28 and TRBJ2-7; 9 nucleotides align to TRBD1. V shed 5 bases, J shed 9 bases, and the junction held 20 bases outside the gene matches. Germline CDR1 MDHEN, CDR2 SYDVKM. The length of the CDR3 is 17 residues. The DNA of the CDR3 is TGTGCCAGCAGTCCCTCCCCGGGACAGGGCCGACGGGGCGGGCAGTACTTC. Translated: CASSPSPGQGRRGGQYF.

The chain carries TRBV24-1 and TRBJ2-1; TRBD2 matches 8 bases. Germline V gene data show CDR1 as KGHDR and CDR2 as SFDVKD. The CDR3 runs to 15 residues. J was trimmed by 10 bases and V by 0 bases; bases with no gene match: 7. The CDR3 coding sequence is TGTGCCACCAGTGATTTGACGGGAGGGCTTGAGGAGCAGTTCTTC. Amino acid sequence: CATSDLTGGLEEQFF.

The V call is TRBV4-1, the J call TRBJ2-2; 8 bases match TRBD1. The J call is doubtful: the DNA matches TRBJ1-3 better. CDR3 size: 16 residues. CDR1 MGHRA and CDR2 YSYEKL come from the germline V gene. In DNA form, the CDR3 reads TGCGCCAGCAGCCAAACAGGGGGGAGCTCTGGAAACACCATATATTTT. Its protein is CASSQTGGSSGNTIYF.

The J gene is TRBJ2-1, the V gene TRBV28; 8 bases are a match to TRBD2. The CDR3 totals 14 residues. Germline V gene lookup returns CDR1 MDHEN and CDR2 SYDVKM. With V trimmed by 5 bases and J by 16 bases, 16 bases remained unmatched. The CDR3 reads CASSTPSGSGSYFF. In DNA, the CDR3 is TGTGCCAGCAGTACCCCCAGTGGAAGCGGGAGTTATTTCTTC.

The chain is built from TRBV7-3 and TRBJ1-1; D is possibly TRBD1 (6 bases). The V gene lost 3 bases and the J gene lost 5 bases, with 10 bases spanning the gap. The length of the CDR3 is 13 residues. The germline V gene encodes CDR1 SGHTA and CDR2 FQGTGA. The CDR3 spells CASSFSGETEAFF. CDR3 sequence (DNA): TGTGCCAGCAGCTTTTCAGGGGAAACTGAAGCTTTCTTT.

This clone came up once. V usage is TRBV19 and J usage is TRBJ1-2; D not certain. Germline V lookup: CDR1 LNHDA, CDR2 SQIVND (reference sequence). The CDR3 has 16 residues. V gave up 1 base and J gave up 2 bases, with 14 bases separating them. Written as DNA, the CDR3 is TGTGCCAGTAGTATAGCCGGGATGCGAGGCAACTATGGCTACACCTTC. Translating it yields CASSIAGMRGNYGYTF.

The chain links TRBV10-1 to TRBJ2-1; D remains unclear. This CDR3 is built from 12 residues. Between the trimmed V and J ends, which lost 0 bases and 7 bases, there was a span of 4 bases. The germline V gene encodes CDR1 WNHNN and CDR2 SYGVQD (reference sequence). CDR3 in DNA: TGCGCCAGCAGTGAGTCCAGGAATGAGCAGTTCTTC. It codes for CASSESRNEQFF.

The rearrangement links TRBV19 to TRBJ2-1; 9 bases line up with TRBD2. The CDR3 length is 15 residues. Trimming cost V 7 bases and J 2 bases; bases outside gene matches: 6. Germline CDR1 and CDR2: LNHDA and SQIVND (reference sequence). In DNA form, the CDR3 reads TGTGCCAGTACCCTTAGCGGGAGAACCTACAATGAGCAGTTCTTC. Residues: CASTLSGRTYNEQFF. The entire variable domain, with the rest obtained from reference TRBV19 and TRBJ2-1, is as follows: DGGITQSPKYLFRKEGQNVTLSCEQNLNHDAMYWYRQDPGQGLRLIYYSQIVNDFQKGDIAEGYSVSREKKESFPLTVTSAQKNPTAFYLCASTLSGRTYNEQFFGPGTRLTVL.

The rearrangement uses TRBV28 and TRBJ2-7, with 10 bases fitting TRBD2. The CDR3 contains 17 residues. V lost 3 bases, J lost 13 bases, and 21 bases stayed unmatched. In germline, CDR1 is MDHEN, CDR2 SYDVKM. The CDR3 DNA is TGTGCCAGCAGTTTCAGGTTGGGTCGCCGGCTAGCGGGAGCGCTCTACTTC. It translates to CASSFRLGRRLAGALYF.

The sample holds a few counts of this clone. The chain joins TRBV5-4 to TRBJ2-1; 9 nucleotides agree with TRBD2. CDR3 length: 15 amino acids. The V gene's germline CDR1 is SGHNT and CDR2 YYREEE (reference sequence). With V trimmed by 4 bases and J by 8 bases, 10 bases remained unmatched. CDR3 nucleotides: TGTGCCAGCAGCCCCGTAGGGCGGGAGGGCGATGAGCAGTTCTTC. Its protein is CASSPVGREGDEQFF.

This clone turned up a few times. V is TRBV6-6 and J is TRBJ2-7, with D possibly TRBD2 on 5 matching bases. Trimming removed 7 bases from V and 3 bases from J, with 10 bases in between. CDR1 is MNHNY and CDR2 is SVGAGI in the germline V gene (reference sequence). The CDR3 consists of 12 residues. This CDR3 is CASKSSGYEQYF. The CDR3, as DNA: TGTGCCAGCAAATCGAGCGGCTACGAGCAGTACTTC.